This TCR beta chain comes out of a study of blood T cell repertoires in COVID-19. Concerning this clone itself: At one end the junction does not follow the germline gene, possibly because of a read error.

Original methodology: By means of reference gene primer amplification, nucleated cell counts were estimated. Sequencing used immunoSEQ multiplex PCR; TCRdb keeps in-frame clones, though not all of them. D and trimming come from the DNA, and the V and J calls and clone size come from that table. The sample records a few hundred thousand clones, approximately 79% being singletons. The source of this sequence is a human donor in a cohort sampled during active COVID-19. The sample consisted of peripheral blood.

In DNA, the CDR3 is TGCAGTGCTAGTCCCCTCACTAGTGAAAAACTGTTTTTT. Amino acids: CSASPLTSEKLFF. This chain links TRBV20-1 with TRBJ1-4; D remains ambiguous. CDR1 is DFQATT, CDR2 SNEGSKA, per germline (reference sequence). The CDR3 sequence is 13 residues long.